Described below is a single T cell receptor (beta chain) sequence and its context. Its antigen is not known. This sample stems from a study of monozygotic twins with inflammatory bowel disease. General study findings and limits: Immunosuppressive treatments were not uniform, and this may have added variability to patient repertoires. Reduced clonotype sharing with other individuals was observed in IBD patients relative to healthy twins, especially with disease activity.

cDNA encoding TCRalpha and TCRbeta underwent two nested PCRs of 16 and 9 cycles, each of which was followed by bead purification. Each CDR3 protein gets one entry in TCRdb, which reprocessed the 5' RACE reads and gives no DNA. The sample includes 350,000 to 550,000 distinct CDR3 sequences. Germline loops: CDR1 MNHEY, CDR2 SMNVEV (reference sequence). This CDR3 spans 16 amino acids. This clonotype originated in a human donor with ulcerative colitis or Crohn's disease, or a healthy co-twin of an affected twin (not recorded which). The rearrangement links TRBV27 to TRBJ2-2. The sequenced material came from blood. This CDR3 reads CASTQWTQKGTGELFF.